The 2 T cell receptor beta chains presented below share a single source sample, sequenced in a study of post-analysis software for immune sequencing data. Whole-study findings and limits: A handful of TRBV segments, including TRBV5-6, TRBV5-1 and TRBV20-1, were more frequent in patients than controls.

Their target antigens are unknown. cDNA libraries of TCR beta carried unique molecular identifiers. TCRdb analysed the PCR reads with MiXCR anew, one entry per CDR3 protein. This sample has hundreds of thousands of distinct CDR3 sequences, with roughly 27% found just once. The sample consisted of blood. The receptors derive from a girl aged 10 to 17 with multiple sclerosis.

The chain employs TRBV12-3 or TRBV12-4 and TRBJ1-2; D is possibly TRBD1 (5 bases). The CDR3 covers 13 residues. V was pared by 8 bases and J by 0 bases, with 10 bases between. CDR3 bases: TGTGCCAGCGGGGGTAAAACTAACTATGGCTACACCTTC. It is translated as CASGGKTNYGYTF.

This clonotype was seen only a few times. The chain links TRBV7-9 to TRBJ2-3, with D hard to call. The V end lost 3 bases, the J end lost 2 bases, and 12 bases lay between the germline ends. The germline V gene has CDR1 SEHNR and CDR2 FQNEAQ (reference sequence). CDR3 length: 15 residues. The CDR3 region is CASSFLGRNTDTQYF. DNA for the CDR3: TGTGCCAGCAGCTTCTTGGGCAGAAACACAGATACGCAGTATTTT.